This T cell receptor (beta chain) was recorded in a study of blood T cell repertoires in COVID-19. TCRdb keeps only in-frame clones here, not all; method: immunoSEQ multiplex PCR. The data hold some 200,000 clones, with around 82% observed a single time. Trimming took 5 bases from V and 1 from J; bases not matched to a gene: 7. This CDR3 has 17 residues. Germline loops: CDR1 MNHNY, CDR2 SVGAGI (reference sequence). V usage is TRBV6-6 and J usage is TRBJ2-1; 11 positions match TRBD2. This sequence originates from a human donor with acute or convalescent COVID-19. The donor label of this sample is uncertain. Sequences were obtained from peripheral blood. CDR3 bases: TGTGCCAGCAGTCATACGACTAGCGGGACGTCCTACAATGAGCAGTTCTTC. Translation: CASSHTTSGTSYNEQFF.